Shown below are 13 T cell receptor beta chains from a single sample sequenced in a study of cytomegalovirus exposure and HLA in healthy donors. With 60 Vbeta and 13 Jbeta primers, the PCR was carried out. Repertoires were generated with immunoSEQ multiplex PCR, while TCRdb's copy carries only in-frame clones and drops some. The data hold about 110,000 clones, with more than 65% observed a single time. The sample taken for sequencing was PBMCs. The receptors stem from a man younger than 40 in good health and CMV-seropositive.

The chain joins TRBV20-1 to TRBJ2-5, with a tentative D call TRBD1 (5 bases). V lost 3 bases, J lost 10 bases, and 12 bases lay in between. Germline values: CDR1 DFQATT, CDR2 SNEGSKA (reference sequence). CDR3 length equals 11 residues. CDR3 in amino acids: CSASTGRDQYF. The CDR3 nucleotides read TGCAGTGCTAGCACAGGTAGAGACCAGTACTTC.

The J gene is TRBJ2-3, the V gene TRBV7-3; TRBD2 is a possible D gene (6 bases). V lost 5 bases and J 0 bases, leaving 9 bases between the germline ends. This CDR3 comprises 14 residues. The germline V gene has CDR1 SGHTA and CDR2 FQGTGA. CDR3: CASSPGGSTDTQYF. The CDR3 DNA reads as TGTGCCAGCAGCCCTGGAGGGAGCACAGATACGCAGTATTTT.

This rearrangement joins TRBV7-9 to TRBJ2-3; a weak D match, TRBD2 (5 bases). Trimming left V 6 bases short and J 4 bases short, with 17 bases between. Germline values: CDR1 SEHNR, CDR2 FQNEAQ (reference sequence). The CDR3 totals 15 residues. CDR3 bases: TGTGCCAGCAGGGACGGACTTACCCGACCAGATACGCAGTATTTT. Translating gives CASRDGLTRPDTQYF.

The chain joins TRBV19 to TRBJ1-5; no clear D gene. Germline loops: CDR1 LNHDA, CDR2 SQIVND (reference sequence). V gave up 5 bases and J gave up 4 bases, with 15 bases separating them. The CDR3 runs 15 residues. In nucleotides, the CDR3 is TGTGCCAGTAGTTGGGCAGGCCCCCCGAATCAGCCCCAGCATTTT. Its translation: CASSWAGPPNQPQHF. Full variable domain (outside the CDR3, taken from reference TRBV19 and TRBJ1-5): DGGITQSPKYLFRKEGQNVTLSCEQNLNHDAMYWYRQDPGQGLRLIYYSQIVNDFQKGDIAEGYSVSREKKESFPLTVTSAQKNPTAFYLCASSWAGPPNQPQHFGDGTRLSIL.

The chain recombines TRBV19 with TRBJ1-3, with D perhaps TRBD1 (6 bases). This CDR3 contains 14 residues. V lost 7 bases, J lost 0 bases, and 10 bases lay in between. Germline lookup yields CDR1 LNHDA and CDR2 SQIVND (reference sequence). The CDR3 nucleotides are TGTGCCAGTAAGGGGGACCTCTCTGGAAACACCATATATTTT. Encoded protein: CASKGDLSGNTIYF. Supplemented by reference TRBV19 and TRBJ1-3, the full variable domain reads DGGITQSPKYLFRKEGQNVTLSCEQNLNHDAMYWYRQDPGQGLRLIYYSQIVNDFQKGDIAEGYSVSREKKESFPLTVTSAQKNPTAFYLCASKGDLSGNTIYFGEGSWLTVV.

The chain joins TRBV30 to TRBJ1-6; D perhaps matches TRBD1 (6 bases). V was shortened by 4 bases and J by 1 base, with 8 bases between the two germline ends. CDR1 and CDR2 from the germline V gene are GTSNPN and SVGIG (reference sequence). The CDR3 length is 14 residues. The CDR3 DNA follows: TGTGCCTGGAACAGGGATTCCTATAATTCACCCCTCCACTTT. Translation gives CAWNRDSYNSPLHF.

This clone was counted a single time. V usage is TRBV6-6 and J usage is TRBJ2-3; 8 nucleotides line up with TRBD1. The germline V gene encodes CDR1 MNHNY and CDR2 SVGAGI (reference sequence). The CDR3 totals 15 residues. After removal of 5 bases from V and 0 bases from J, the junction contained 4 bases not matched to a gene. The CDR3, as DNA: TGTGCCAGCAGTCCCAGGGGGCCTAGCACAGATACGCAGTATTTT. This sequence encodes CASSPRGPSTDTQYF.

The chain has TRBV7-6 and TRBJ2-5; D is unresolved. The germline V gene has CDR1 SGHVS and CDR2 FNYEAQ. V was clipped by 2 bases and J by 2 bases, with 12 bases between them. The CDR3 runs to 15 residues. The CDR3 DNA follows: TGTGCCAGCAGCTTAAGCAGCGCGCGACAAGAGACCCAGTACTTC. Its translation is CASSLSSARQETQYF.

This chain uses TRBV6-6 with TRBJ2-7; TRBD2 agrees at 7 bases. The CDR3 is 13 amino acids. CDR1 MNHNY and CDR2 SVGAGI come from the germline V gene (reference sequence). The J segment lost 7 bases and the V segment lost 8 bases, leaving 11 bases of the junction unmatched. CDR3 sequence reads: CASRLFYGGEQYF. In DNA, the CDR3 is TGTGCCAGCCGTCTTTTCTACGGGGGGGAGCAGTACTTC.

This chain joins TRBV29-1 and TRBJ1-1; 9 positions match TRBD1. J lost 4 bases, V lost 7 bases, and 7 bases had no gene match. Germline V lookup: CDR1 SQVTM, CDR2 ANQGSEA. The CDR3 loop spans 13 amino acids. The CDR3 region has the DNA TGCAGCGCCATGAACAGGGGGCTCACTGAAGCTTTCTTT. Translation gives CSAMNRGLTEAFF.

The gene calls are TRBV6-1 and TRBJ1-1, with 7 bases that match TRBD1. Germline V gene data show CDR1 as MNHNS and CDR2 as SASEGT. After removal of 3 bases from V and 4 bases from J, the junction contained 8 bases not matched to a gene. The CDR3 totals 15 residues. The CDR3 region is CASSDSRQGGTEAFF. CDR3 nucleotides: TGTGCCAGCAGTGACTCCAGACAGGGCGGCACTGAAGCTTTCTTT.

The chain combines TRBV6-4 with TRBJ2-5, with 7 bases identical to TRBD1. The CDR3 contains 13 residues. Per the germline V gene, CDR1 is MRHNA and CDR2 is SNTAGT. V dropped 6 bases and J dropped 5; count of bases not matched to a gene: 6. The DNA for the CDR3 is TGTGCCAGCAGCGAGGGGGCAGAGGAGACCCAGTACTTC. Encoded protein: CASSEGAEETQYF.

This chain uses TRBV7-9 with TRBJ1-4; D unclear. CDR1 and CDR2 (germline): SEHNR, FQNEAQ (reference sequence). The V gene lost 5 bases and the J gene lost 8 bases, with 6 bases spanning the gap. The CDR3 has 11 amino acids. The chain's CDR3 is CASSPAEKLFF. In nucleotides, the CDR3 is TGTGCCAGCAGCCCTGCGGAAAAACTGTTTTTT.